Sequencing of this T cell receptor (beta chain) was carried out in a study of cytomegalovirus exposure and HLA in healthy donors. Overall study findings and caveats: CMV serostatus was the sole immune exposure data available. TCR beta sequences reportedly predicted most subjects' HLA-A and HLA-B alleles accurately.

Per the germline V gene, CDR1 is SGHNT and CDR2 is YENEEA. This CDR3 region has 15 residues. In the PCR, 60 Vbeta and 13 Jbeta primers were used. TCRdb keeps only in-frame clones here, not all; method: immunoSEQ multiplex PCR. The table lists approximately 150,000 clones, approximately 80% of them singletons. Notes on this clone: Its antigen is unidentified.

The V and J genes are TRBV11-3 and TRBJ2-5, with 10 bases that match TRBD2. The DNA end is a closer match to TRBJ2-7, so the J assignment may be wrong. The receptor comes from a woman aged 55 to 70 in good health and CMV-seropositive. Sequenced sample: PBMCs. The CDR3 nucleotides are TGTGCCAGCAGTCGACTAGCGGGCGCTACCTACGAGCAGTACTTC. This sequence encodes CASSRLAGATYEQYF.